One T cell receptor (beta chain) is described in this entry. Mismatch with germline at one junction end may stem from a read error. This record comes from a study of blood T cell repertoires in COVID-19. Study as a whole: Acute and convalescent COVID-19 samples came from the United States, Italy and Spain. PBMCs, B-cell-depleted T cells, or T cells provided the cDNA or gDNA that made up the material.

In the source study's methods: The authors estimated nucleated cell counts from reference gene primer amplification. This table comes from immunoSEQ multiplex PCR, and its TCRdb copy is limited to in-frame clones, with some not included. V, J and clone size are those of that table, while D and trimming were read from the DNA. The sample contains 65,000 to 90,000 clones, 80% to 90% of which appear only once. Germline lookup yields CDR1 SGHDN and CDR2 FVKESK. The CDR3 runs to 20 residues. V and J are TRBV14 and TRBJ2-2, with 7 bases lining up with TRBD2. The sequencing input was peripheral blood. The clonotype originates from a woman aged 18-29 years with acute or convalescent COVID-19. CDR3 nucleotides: TGTGCCAGCAGCCAAGTGGTAAGCGGGAACCACCACGGCCCCCACCGGGGAGCTGTTTTT. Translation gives CASSQVVSGNHHGPHRGAVF.